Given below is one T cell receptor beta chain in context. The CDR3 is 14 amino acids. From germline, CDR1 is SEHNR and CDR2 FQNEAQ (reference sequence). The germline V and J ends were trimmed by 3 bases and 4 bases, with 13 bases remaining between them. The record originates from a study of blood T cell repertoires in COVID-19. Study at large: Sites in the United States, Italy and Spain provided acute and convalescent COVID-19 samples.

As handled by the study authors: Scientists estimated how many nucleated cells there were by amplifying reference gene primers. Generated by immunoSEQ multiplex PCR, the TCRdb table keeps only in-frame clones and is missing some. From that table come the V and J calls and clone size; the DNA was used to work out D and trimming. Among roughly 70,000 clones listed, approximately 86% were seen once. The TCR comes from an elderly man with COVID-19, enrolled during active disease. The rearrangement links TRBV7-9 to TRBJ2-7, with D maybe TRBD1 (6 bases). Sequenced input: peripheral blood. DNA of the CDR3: TGTGCCAGCAGCTTGACAGGCGTAATTTACGAGCAGTACTTC. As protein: CASSLTGVIYEQYF.